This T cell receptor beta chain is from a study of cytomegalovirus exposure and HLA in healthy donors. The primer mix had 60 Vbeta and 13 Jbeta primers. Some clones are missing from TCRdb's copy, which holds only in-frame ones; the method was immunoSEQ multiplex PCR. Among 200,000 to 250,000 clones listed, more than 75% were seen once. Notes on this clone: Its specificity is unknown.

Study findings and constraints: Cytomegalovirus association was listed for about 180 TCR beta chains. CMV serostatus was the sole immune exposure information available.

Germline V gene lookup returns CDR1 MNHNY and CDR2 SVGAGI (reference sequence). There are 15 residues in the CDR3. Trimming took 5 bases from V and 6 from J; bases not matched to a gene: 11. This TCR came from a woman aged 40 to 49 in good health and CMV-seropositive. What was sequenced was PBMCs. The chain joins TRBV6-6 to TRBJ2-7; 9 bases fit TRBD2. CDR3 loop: CASSPSEAGGSEQYF. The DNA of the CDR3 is TGTGCCAGCAGTCCCAGTGAAGCGGGGGGTTCCGAGCAGTACTTC.